This TCR beta chain was recorded in a study of T cell responses to AZD1222 COVID-19 vaccine. Produced via immunoSEQ multiplex PCR; TCRdb's table is partial and in-frame only. The data contain 85,000 to 90,000 clones, almost 90% of them singletons. Overall study findings and caveats: All repertoire sampling was performed exclusively after the peak T cell response.

V was clipped by 1 base and J by 2 bases, with 9 bases between them. This CDR3 comprises 14 residues. CDR1 SGHRS and CDR2 YFSETQ come from the germline V gene. A word on this clone: Its target is not known.

This TCR was recovered from an adult in good health. The starting material was peripheral blood, obtained on day 0 of MenACWY control vaccination. This chain links TRBV5-1 with TRBJ1-1; D perhaps matches TRBD1 (6 bases). CDR3 DNA sequence: TGCGCCAGCAGCTTGAGCAGGGGAAACACTGAAGCTTTCTTT. Residues: CASSLSRGNTEAFF.